Listed below are T cell receptor beta chains from one sample, sequenced in a study of CD8 T cells in Susac syndrome. TCRdb passed the immunoSEQ multiplex PCR reads through MiXCR, listing each CDR3 protein once. The repertoire consists of around 160,000 distinct CDR3 sequences, with 93% occurring once and the leading ten covering around 0.13%. Input material: CD4+ T cells from PBMCs. The receptors derive from a human donor in good health. The conserved cysteine and the conserved F or W are not part of the CDR3 here. A D gene is named only where the DNA matches it firmly.

d_call v_call cdr3_aa
- TRBV3-1 ASGVHGGELF
- TRBV16 ASSQYKGEGGNQPQH
- TRBV18 ASSPRGESEQY
TRBD1 TRBV12-3/TRBV12-4 ASSPRDWEGAGNTIY
- TRBV20-1 SARDTGSNQPQH
TRBD1 TRBV5-4 ASSPSSRDRTAF
- TRBV19 ASSIDGRAPRGNQPQH
- TRBV6-5 ASSYEMHMNTEAF
- TRBV23-1 ASSQISLGNTIY
- TRBV10-3 AISESFPGTEAF
- TRBV29-1 SAVSLFYGYT
TRBD2 TRBV7-2 ASSLVAGGTDTQY
- TRBV23-1 ASSQYTVNEQF
- TRBV6-1 ASSELPHPREQY
- TRBV6-5 ASSYSRVRGRGTEAF
TRBD2 TRBV12-5 ASGLYKRGINTGELF
TRBD2 TRBV2 ASSEGGETQY
- TRBV29-1 SVLNPGSYTEAF
- TRBV12-3/TRBV12-4 ASGEGYLTDTQY
TRBD1 TRBV4-1 ASSQSGQANSPLH
TRBD1 TRBV3-1 ASSLTGNDYGYT
- TRBV7-2 ASSLGGEDTEAF
TRBD1 TRBV4-1 ASSPSETGIYGYT
- TRBV19 ASSMQGRGAF
TRBD1 TRBV3-1 ASSQDGGTGSNYGYT
- TRBV20-1 SARGTNNEKLF
TRBD1 TRBV5-1 ASSTGQGGMDSPLH
TRBD1 TRBV7-9 ASSWGQGDEQY
TRBD2 TRBV5-6 ASSGGGSAHEQY
- TRBV12-3/TRBV12-4 ARSQQGGEAF
TRBD1 TRBV3-1 ASSQRDSNDEAF
- TRBV6-6 ASSSDFSSSYEQY
- TRBV5-1 ASRQDSYEQY
- TRBV2 ASSDTSTDTQY
TRBD2 TRBV3-1 ASSPTAGGPTDTQY
TRBD1 TRBV5-4 ASSFRGQRYGYT
- TRBV5-1 ASSLTGPTGELF
- TRBV3-1 ASSRVGAYEQY
TRBD2 TRBV7-9 AKSSGGHTGELF
TRBD2 TRBV5-1 ASTYGGAGEETQY
- TRBV11-2 ASSPAGENTEAF
- TRBV7-6 ASSLRVGTDTQY
TRBD1 TRBV27 ASSWTGVDTQY
- TRBV20-1 SAGTAGGYT
TRBD1 TRBV20-1 SASPGTGEDETQY
- TRBV7-8 ASSPWTGNTEAF
- TRBV5-1 ASSLGGISMDTEAF
- TRBV6-5 ASSYCRDGTSGNTIY
- TRBV7-3 ASSQGHVETQY
- TRBV6-4 ASSVSMSNYGYT
- TRBV19 ASNKGTHYSYEQY
- TRBV20-1 SALSPSSPETQY
- TRBV7-2 ASSFSGTYEQY
- TRBV15 ATSRDSWTLETQY
- TRBV5-1 ASSLDGMETQY
- TRBV9 ASSVIEGNTIY
- TRBV10-2 ASSLTDSNQPQH
- TRBV29-1 SVDRGTEAF
- TRBV2 ASRRDTNTEAF